These T cell receptor beta chains were read from a single sample in a study of shared clonotypes between healthy human individuals. TCRdb's copy holds only in-frame clones and misses some; the assay was immunoSEQ multiplex PCR. Of about 560,000 clones in the sample, roughly four fifths were seen once. Sequences were obtained from PBMCs. Receptor source: a woman between 40 and 50 years old in good health. Some clones in this sample may be carry-over from other donors' samples. CDR3s include the opening cysteine and the closing phenylalanine or tryptophan.

J gene: TRBJ2-2; V gene: TRBV9; CDR3 protein: CASSELKTNTGELFF
J gene: TRBJ2-7; V gene: TRBV5-4; CDR3 protein: CASSQRDRSSYEQYF
J gene: TRBJ2-7; V gene: TRBV7-7; CDR3 protein: CASSDGTSGIHEQYF
J gene: TRBJ2-3; V gene: TRBV5-1; CDR3 protein: CASSFGADTQYF
J gene: TRBJ2-7; V gene: TRBV19; CDR3 protein: CASSMGDWTYEQYF
J gene: TRBJ2-3; V gene: TRBV4-1; CDR3 protein: CASSQVILSGREAGADTQYF
J gene: TRBJ2-7; V gene: TRBV19; CDR3 protein: CASSIDLGTGSYEQYF
J gene: TRBJ1-1; V gene: TRBV7-2; CDR3 protein: CASSLTGWGTEAFF
J gene: TRBJ2-7; V gene: TRBV11-2; CDR3 protein: CASSPGTSGRIKQYF
J gene: TRBJ1-5; V gene: TRBV6-6; CDR3 protein: CASDRGYNQPQHF
J gene: TRBJ2-7; V gene: TRBV28; CDR3 protein: CASISGRAYEQYF
J gene: TRBJ1-4; V gene: TRBV7-2; CDR3 protein: CASSLAGQEKLFF
J gene: TRBJ2-1; V gene: TRBV27; CDR3 protein: CASSLEGSSYNEQFF
J gene: TRBJ1-1; V gene: TRBV7-3; CDR3 protein: CASSPTALMAEAFF
J gene: TRBJ2-1; V gene: TRBV4-2; CDR3 protein: CASSPLGDRVHEQFF
J gene: TRBJ2-2; V gene: TRBV9; CDR3 protein: CASSRDGADTGELFF
J gene: TRBJ2-1; V gene: TRBV7-9; CDR3 protein: CASSLLAPGEQFF
J gene: TRBJ2-1; V gene: TRBV15; CDR3 protein: CATSRDLSRNEQFF
J gene: TRBJ2-5; V gene: TRBV5-4; CDR3 protein: CASSGQEQETQYF
J gene: TRBJ2-1; V gene: TRBV21-1; CDR3 protein: CASSKGQIYNEQFF
J gene: TRBJ2-5; V gene: TRBV29-1; CDR3 protein: CSGHRGGETQYF
J gene: TRBJ1-5; V gene: TRBV19; CDR3 protein: CASSITGTGDNQPQHF
J gene: TRBJ2-7; V gene: TRBV7-2; CDR3 protein: CASSPQVGHEQYF